The sequence of this TCR beta chain was determined in a study of blood T cell repertoires in COVID-19. About the study: From the United States, Italy and Spain came samples of acute and convalescent COVID-19.

One Seattle source followed patients from active infection through their disease course. Produced via immunoSEQ multiplex PCR; TCRdb's table is partial and in-frame only. The table shows approximately 210,000 clones, with less than 85% occurring only once. Germline CDR1 and CDR2: SGDLS and YYNGEE. The V and J ends lost 0 bases and 10 bases respectively, with 8 bases between them. This CDR3 comprises 12 residues. The receptor's source is a woman aged 80 or older with COVID-19, enrolled during active disease. V usage is TRBV9 and J usage is TRBJ2-1, with D perhaps matching TRBD2 (5 bases). Sequenced: peripheral blood. This CDR3 reads CASSVESGEQFF. DNA of the CDR3: TGTGCCAGCAGCGTAGAGTCGGGAGAGCAGTTCTTC.